This is a list of T cell receptor beta chains from one sample in a study of PD-1 blockade in classical Hodgkin lymphoma. Assay: immunoSEQ multiplex PCR; the TCRdb copy retains only in-frame clones and omits some. The table shows tens of thousands of clones, with 75% to 90% occurring only once. Source: peripheral blood mononuclear cells (PBMCs), taken before the second cycle of nivolumab. Every receptor here comes from a human donor with classical Hodgkin lymphoma. CDR3s include the opening cysteine and the closing phenylalanine or tryptophan. The D gene is left open where the match is weak. Clone size is given for some rows only: seen once, a few or many times, or a class if the clone is expanded.

abundance	v_gene	d_gene	j_gene	CDR3nt	CDR3aa
.	TRBV7-9	.	TRBJ1-2	TGTGCCAGCAGCTTCAACAGGGATAATCGCGGCTACACCTTC	CASSFNRDNRGYTF
.	TRBV9	TRBD2	TRBJ2-2	TGTGCCAGCAGCGTAGGACTAGCGGATAACACCGGGGAGCTGTTTTTT	CASSVGLADNTGELFF
.	TRBV6-1	.	TRBJ1-2	TGTGCCACGAGGGGACACCTCTCACCCTATGGCTACACCTTC	CATRGHLSPYGYTF
.	TRBV2	.	TRBJ1-1	TGTGCCAGCAGTGTCATCCGGGTGCAAAAGAACACTGAAGCTTTCTTT	CASSVIRVQKNTEAFF
.	TRBV9	TRBD1	TRBJ2-3	TGTGCCAGCAGCGAGGGACAGGGTAGGTCAGATACGCAGTATTTT	CASSEGQGRSDTQYF
.	TRBV11-2	TRBD2	TRBJ2-2	TGTGCCAGCAGGACTAGCGGCCGCACCGGGGAGCTGTTTTTT	CASRTSGRTGELFF
once	TRBV7-9	TRBD2	TRBJ2-1	TGTGCCAGCATCGAAAGCGGGAGTGGTTACAATGAGCAGTTCTTC	CASIESGSGYNEQFF
.	TRBV4-1	.	TRBJ2-7	TGCGCCAGCAGCCACCTGCCCGACAAAACGTACGAGCAGTACTTC	CASSHLPDKTYEQYF
once	TRBV7-9	TRBD2	TRBJ2-1	TGTGCCAGCAGCCTCGGGACTAGCGACTACAATGAGCAGTTCTTC	CASSLGTSDYNEQFF
.	TRBV5-4	.	TRBJ2-5	TGTGCCAGCAGCTTTTGGTCCGACGAGACCCAGTACTTC	CASSFWSDETQYF
.	TRBV18	.	TRBJ2-2	TGTGCCAGCTCCCCTACCGGACAGAACACCGGGGAGCTGTTTTTT	CASSPTGQNTGELFF
once	TRBV28	.	TRBJ2-5	TGTGCCAGCAGTTTGCCCCCGGGTGGGGAGTACCAAGAGACCCAGTACTTC	CASSLPPGGEYQETQYF
.	TRBV5-4	.	TRBJ2-2	TGTGCCAGCAGCCTAAGAGTGAAGCCCGGGGAGCTGTTTTTT	CASSLRVKPGELFF
.	TRBV19	.	TRBJ2-7	TGTGCCAGTAGTACCCTCGGTGGGGCGGTCTACGAGCAGTACTTC	CASSTLGGAVYEQYF
.	TRBV28	.	TRBJ1-5	TGTGCCAGCAGTTTGGCCGGAAGGGCGGGCAATCAGCCCCAGCATTTT	CASSLAGRAGNQPQHF
.	TRBV2	TRBD2	TRBJ2-1	TGTGCCAGCAGTAGGAGCGGGGGGCATGAGCAGTTCTTC	CASSRSGGHEQFF
.	TRBV11-2	.	TRBJ2-1	TGTGCCAGCAGCGTCCAAAATGAGCAGTTCTTC	CASSVQNEQFF
once	TRBV9	TRBD2	TRBJ2-1	TGTGCCAGCAGCGTTTCAGCGGGGCCCCCCGATGAGCAGTTCTTC	CASSVSAGPPDEQFF
.	TRBV30	TRBD1	TRBJ2-1	TGTGCCTGGGGTACCAAGGCCCACCGGGACAGAAGTCCCAATGAGCAGTTCTTC	CAWGTKAHRDRSPNEQFF
.	TRBV6-1	.	TRBJ1-5	TGTGCCAGCAGTGAAGTAGGAGGCAATCAGCCCCAGCATTTT	CASSEVGGNQPQHF
.	TRBV6-1	.	TRBJ1-1	TGTGCCAGCACCAGGTTGAGCATGAACACTGAAGCTTTCTTT	CASTRLSMNTEAFF
.	TRBV6-6	.	TRBJ2-1	TGTGCCAGCAGTTACGAGGGGTTTGGCGATGAGCAGTTCTTC	CASSYEGFGDEQFF
.	TRBV5-1	TRBD1	TRBJ2-2	TGCGCCAGCAGCCGAGGACAGGTCACCGGGGAGCTGTTTTTT	CASSRGQVTGELFF